These 6 T cell receptor beta chains came from one sample sequenced in a study of T cells in Graves' hyperthyroidism and ophthalmopathy. It was RNA transcripts that yielded the amplified TCR beta CDR3 regions. HTBI primers were used for first-round RT-PCR of the TCR CDR3. From the multiplex PCR reads, TCRdb called clonotypes with MiXCR, one entry per CDR3 protein. Of 500,000 to 750,000 distinct CDR3 sequences in the sample, less than 20% are singletons; the top ten hold around 7.8%. The specimen was blood. The receptors were gathered from a woman between 25 and 40 years old with Graves' hyperthyroidism.

This clonotype was recorded a few times. The rearrangement joins TRBV6-1 to TRBJ2-1; TRBD2 agrees at 8 bases. The junction had 10 bases not matched to a gene; V was cut back by 6 bases and J by 3 bases. CDR3 size: 16 residues. Germline V gene lookup returns CDR1 MNHNS and CDR2 SASEGT. The CDR3 spells CASSRPGLAGYNEQFF. The DNA of the CDR3 is TGTGCCAGCAGCCGCCCGGGGCTAGCGGGCTACAATGAGCAGTTCTTC.

The sample holds many counts of this clonotype. The chain carries TRBV12-3 or TRBV12-4 and TRBJ1-5; D call uncertain. The CDR3 has 15 residues. V lost 2 bases, J lost 4 bases, and 12 bases lay in between. The DNA for the CDR3 is TGTGCCAGCAGTTTATGGCAGGCCGTAAATCAGCCCCAGCATTTT. Its protein is CASSLWQAVNQPQHF.

This clonotype was picked up many times. The chain has TRBV5-1 and TRBJ2-7; D is undetermined. Looked up from germline, CDR1 is SGHRS and CDR2 is YFSETQ. V lost 1 base and J lost 0, with 11 bases in between. The CDR3 spans 15 residues. The CDR3 loop is CASSLLAEASYEQYF. In nucleotides, the CDR3 is TGCGCCAGCAGCTTGTTGGCGGAAGCCTCCTACGAGCAGTACTTC.

The CDR3 reads CATGGTEAFF. CDR3 bases: TGTGCCACCGGGGGGACTGAAGCTTTCTTT. V usage is TRBV6-1 and J usage is TRBJ1-1, with D perhaps TRBD1 (5 bases). Germline V lookup: CDR1 MNHNS, CDR2 SASEGT. The CDR3 extends over 10 amino acids. V shed 10 bases and J shed 5 bases, with 8 bases lying between them.

This clonotype was detected many times. This chain uses TRBV6-1 with TRBJ2-3; 8 bases are shared with TRBD2. CDR1 and CDR2 from the germline V gene are MNHNS and SASEGT. V shed 5 bases, J shed 0 bases, and the junction held 10 bases outside the gene matches. The CDR3 runs to 17 residues. The CDR3 protein is CASSPRSPSGSTDTQYF. The CDR3 DNA follows: TGTGCCAGCAGTCCTCGGAGTCCTAGCGGGAGCACAGATACGCAGTATTTT.

The table lists this clonotype with many counts. V and J are TRBV12-3 or TRBV12-4 and TRBJ2-7, with a weak D call TRBD2 (5 bases). The CDR3 has 11 residues. Trimming pared 6 bases from V and 5 bases from J, leaving 8 bases between. The CDR3 region is CASSSRDEQYF. Written as DNA, the CDR3 is TGTGCCAGCAGCTCGCGGGACGAGCAGTACTTC.